Below are 15 T cell receptor beta chains sequenced from a single sample in a study of T cell repertoires in cytomegalovirus infection. For these receptors, no antigen is known. TCRdb re-derived calls from the reads in MiXCR, one entry per CDR3 protein. The sample records about a million distinct CDR3 sequences, roughly 30% being singletons. The material was cultured CD8+ T cells from PBMCs, obtained from culture after CMV antigen stimulation. These receptors all come from a human donor in good health (CMV status not recorded). Some clones in this sample may be carry-over from other donors' samples.

The rearrangement links TRBV28 to TRBJ1-4; no firm D call. This CDR3 comprises 18 residues. The V end was cut by 11 bases, the J end by 0 bases, with 25 bases between. Germline CDR1 reads MDHEN; CDR2 reads SYDVKM. The DNA of the CDR3 is TGTGCCTCCCGGTTGGCAGTCCGTTTAGGTGCAACTAATGAAAAACTGTTTTTT. Encoded protein: CASRLAVRLGATNEKLFF. Using reference TRBV28 and TRBJ1-4 for the parts outside the CDR3, the full variable domain is DVKVTQSSRYLVKRTGEKVFLECVQDMDHENMFWYRQDPGLGLRLIYFSYDVKMKEKGDIPEGYSVSREKKERFSLILESASTNQTSMYLCASRLAVRLGATNEKLFFGSGTQLSVL.

Comment on this clonotype: A read error may explain this, as a much larger clone is one base away. The chain employs TRBV7-6 and TRBJ2-2; 7 bases map to TRBD2. Germline CDR1 SGHVS, CDR2 FNYEAQ. This CDR3 is 16 amino acids long. CDR3 amino acids: CVSSGVGASNTGELFF. The DNA for the CDR3 is TGTGTCAGCAGCGGGGTAGGGGCCTCGAACACCGGGGAGCTGTTTTTT.

This clonotype showed up just a few times. The CDR3 DNA reads as TGTGCCAGCAGCGCACGAACGGAGGGGAATTTCATGAACACTGAAGCTTTCTTT. Its protein is CASSARTEGNFMNTEAFF. This sequence joins TRBV7-9 and TRBJ1-1, with D perhaps TRBD1 (5 bases). The V and J ends lost 5 bases and 0 bases respectively, with 22 bases between them. Germline V gives CDR1 SEHNR, CDR2 FQNEAQ (reference sequence). This CDR3 region has 18 residues.

The sample holds a few counts of this clonotype. This chain connects TRBV5-5 to TRBJ1-5, with a tentative D call TRBD1 (5 bases). The ends were cut back, 5 bases at V and 0 bases at J, with 15 bases in the middle. The CDR3 totals 16 residues. Germline V gene data show CDR1 as SGHKS and CDR2 as YYEKEE (reference sequence). This CDR3 reads CASSPTPGLSNQPQHF. Written as DNA, the CDR3 is TGTGCCAGCAGTCCCACTCCGGGACTTAGCAATCAGCCCCAGCATTTT.

The chain is built from TRBV27 and TRBJ1-2; D remains unclear. Trimming pared 5 bases from V and 4 bases from J, leaving 20 bases between. Germline loops: CDR1 MNHEY, CDR2 SMNVEV (reference sequence). The CDR3 has 16 residues. The CDR3 DNA is TGTGCCAGCAGTCTCGGGTCTACCCCCTCTATCTATGGCTACACCTTC. This codes for CASSLGSTPSIYGYTF.

The V call is TRBV19, the J call TRBJ1-1, with 8 bases matching TRBD1. V lost 3 bases to trimming and J lost 0 bases; unmatched junction nucleotides: 6. The CDR3 totals 16 residues. CDR1 LNHDA and CDR2 SQIVND come from the germline V gene (reference sequence). The CDR3 DNA reads as TGTGCCAGTAGTATCGGGGACAGGCGTTTGAACACTGAAGCTTTCTTT. It is translated as CASSIGDRRLNTEAFF. Full variable domain (missing parts from reference TRBV19 and TRBJ1-1): DGGITQSPKYLFRKEGQNVTLSCEQNLNHDAMYWYRQDPGQGLRLIYYSQIVNDFQKGDIAEGYSVSREKKESFPLTVTSAQKNPTAFYLCASSIGDRRLNTEAFFGQGTRLTVV.

This chain's CDR3 is CASRGSGVVGGYTF. The CDR3 DNA reads as TGTGCCAGCAGAGGATCAGGGGTTGTTGGAGGCTACACCTTC. The chain employs TRBV12-3 or TRBV12-4 and TRBJ1-2; possible D gene TRBD1, 6 bases. The CDR3 runs to 14 residues. Trimming took off 6 bases at V and 8 bases at J, with 19 bases between the two ends.

The sample holds a few counts of this clonotype. The rearrangement links TRBV27 to TRBJ2-7, with D perhaps assigned TRBD1 or TRBD2 (5 bases each). The CDR3 totals 16 residues. V was shortened by 6 bases and J by 1 base, with 19 bases between the two germline ends. Germline-derived CDR1 and CDR2 are MNHEY and SMNVEV (reference sequence). CDR3 loop: CASRGSGRGKSYEQYF. CDR3 DNA sequence: TGTGCCAGCAGGGGATCGGGAAGGGGAAAATCCTACGAGCAGTACTTC.

At least ten counts were recorded for this clonotype. V gene TRBV6-1 combines with J gene TRBJ1-5; maybe TRBD1 (5 bases). V lost 5 bases to trimming and J lost 0 bases, with 17 bases between them. CDR3 length: 17 residues. Germline V gene lookup returns CDR1 MNHNS and CDR2 SASEGT. CDR3 region: CASSPVMTVSSNQPQHF. The CDR3 DNA follows: TGTGCCAGCAGTCCCGTAATGACAGTTAGTAGCAATCAGCCCCAGCATTTT.

CDR3 nucleotides: TGTGCCAGCAGTTTTTTGTCAGGGGGTCCCTATAATGAAAAACTGTTTTTT. It yields the protein CASSFLSGGPYNEKLFF. The V call is TRBV12-3 or TRBV12-4, the J call TRBJ1-4; 7 positions agree with TRBD1. With V trimmed by 3 bases and J by 4 bases, 11 bases remained unmatched. The CDR3 length is 17 residues.

This clonotype was recorded a few times. The rearrangement links TRBV12-3 or TRBV12-4 to TRBJ1-5; D remains unclear. The CDR3 extends over 14 amino acids. Between the trimmed V and J ends, which lost 6 bases and 4 bases, there was a span of 13 bases. The CDR3 is CASSITAQNQPQHF. The CDR3 coding sequence is TGTGCCAGCAGCATCACAGCCCAGAATCAGCCCCAGCATTTT.

This chain connects TRBV24-1 to TRBJ2-5; tentative D call: TRBD2 (6 bases). The ends were cut back, 9 bases at V and 9 bases at J, with 22 bases in the middle. This CDR3 spans 14 amino acids. CDR1 is KGHDR, CDR2 SFDVKD, per germline. The CDR3, as DNA: TGTGCCACCGCGACTGGGGTTGATAGGGAGGCCCAGTACTTC. Protein: CATATGVDREAQYF.

This clonotype has a count of ten or more. The V and J genes are TRBV7-6 and TRBJ2-1; D remains ambiguous. This CDR3 has 13 amino acids. Germline CDR1 SGHVS, CDR2 FNYEAQ. Trimming took off 7 bases at V and 5 bases at J, with 12 bases between the two ends. CDR3: CASIQSSDNEQFF. As DNA, the CDR3 is TGTGCCAGCATCCAAAGCAGTGACAATGAGCAGTTCTTC.

The chain links TRBV27 to TRBJ2-3; weak D call: TRBD2 (5 bases). This CDR3 comprises 12 residues. Trimming took 10 bases from V and 4 from J, leaving 12 bases between them. Germline V gene sequence: CDR1 MNHEY, CDR2 SMNVEV (reference sequence). In DNA form, the CDR3 reads TGTGCCACCGGGGTCCCTGCAGATACGCAGTATTTT. Translating gives CATGVPADTQYF.

This chain's CDR3 is CASSSGTLNNQPQHF. The CDR3 DNA is TGTGCCAGTTCGTCCGGGACACTCAACAATCAGCCCCAGCATTTT. This chain connects TRBV19 to TRBJ1-5, with a possible D match to TRBD1 (6 bases). The CDR3 covers 15 residues. The V gene lost 8 bases and the J gene lost 3 bases, with 17 bases spanning the gap. Germline values: CDR1 LNHDA, CDR2 SQIVND (reference sequence).